The 21 T cell receptor beta chains below were found in one sample sequenced in a study of blood T cells in healthy people across ages. Through a sample-barcoded 5' primer and a J-beta primer mix, a second PCR was run for about 6 to 12 cycles. TCRdb recomputed calls from the 5' RACE reads with MiXCR, one row per CDR3 protein. The profile shows hundreds of thousands of distinct CDR3 sequences, 29% of them singletons. Specimen: blood. Receptors were obtained from a woman at least 80 years old in good health.

This clonotype was recorded at least ten times. The rearrangement links TRBV7-2 to TRBJ2-5, with D perhaps matching TRBD2 (5 bases). V lost 5 bases to trimming and J lost 5 bases, with 18 bases between them. The germline V gene encodes CDR1 SGHTA and CDR2 FQGNSA. This CDR3 has 15 residues. CDR3 sequence (DNA): TGTGCCAGCAGCCCCGAGAGGGCCTCTTCCGAGACCCAGTACTTC. It translates to CASSPERASSETQYF.

The sample holds many counts of this clonotype. This CDR3 is CSASPPGAQNIQYF. For the CDR3, the DNA is TGCAGTGCTAGCCCCCCCGGGGCCCAAAACATTCAGTACTTC. The chain has TRBV20-1 and TRBJ2-4; the D call may be TRBD1 or TRBD2 (5 bases each). In germline, CDR1 is DFQATT, CDR2 SNEGSKA (reference sequence). V lost 3 bases, J lost 5 bases, and 14 bases lay in between. The CDR3 runs to 14 residues.

The table lists this clonotype with many counts. This chain uses TRBV7-9 with TRBJ1-2; D remains unclear. CDR3 length: 14 residues. Trimming shortened V by 2 bases and J by 4 bases, and 11 bases separated the two germline ends. Germline CDR1 and CDR2: SEHNR and FQNEAQ (reference sequence). CDR3 bases: TGTGCCAGCAGCTTACTGGCGAGTTTCTATGGCTACACCTTC. It specifies CASSLLASFYGYTF.

As for this clonotype: A much larger clone is a single base away; this may be a read error. This chain joins TRBV20-1 and TRBJ2-1; 11 nucleotides match TRBD2. The germline gives CDR1 DFQATT, CDR2 SNEGSKA (reference sequence). The CDR3 is 15 amino acids. CDR3 residues: CSALALSGGAYEQCF. CDR3 DNA sequence: TGCAGTGCTTTAGCTCTTAGCGGGGGGGCCTATGAGCAGTGCTTC.

Details on this clonotype: An end of the junction does not agree with germline; a read error may underlie this. This chain uses TRBV7-9 with TRBJ2-1; D is unclear. Germline loops: CDR1 SEHNR, CDR2 FQNEAQ (reference sequence). The CDR3 spans 14 residues. The CDR3 sequence is CASSLGPTNEEQFF. CDR3 nucleotides: TGCGCCAGCAGCTTGGGTCCGACCAATGAGGAGCAGTTCTTC.

In this sample, this clonotype turned up a few times. A much larger clone differs by one base, so this may be a read error. The chain carries TRBV4-2 and TRBJ2-3; TRBD2 matches at 7 bases. CDR1 and CDR2 from the germline V gene are LGHNA and YNFKEQ. This CDR3 has 14 amino acids. CDR3 sequence reads: CVSSDSGSTDTQYF. DNA of the CDR3: TGTGTCAGCAGCGATAGCGGGAGCACAGATACGCAGTATTTT.

This clonotype was counted many times. The chain uses TRBV7-2 and TRBJ2-5; the D gene is possibly TRBD2 (6 bases). Trimming removed 1 base at V and 4 bases at J, with 22 bases between. The CDR3 contains 18 residues. Germline values: CDR1 SGHTA, CDR2 FQGNSA. The CDR3 loop is CASSLVAAWAAARETQYF. The CDR3 DNA reads TGTGCCAGCAGCTTAGTAGCGGCTTGGGCCGCCGCGAGAGAGACCCAGTACTTC.

The table lists this clonotype with a few counts. V is TRBV2 and J is TRBJ2-1, with 9 bases identical to TRBD1. Trimming cost V 5 bases and J 9 bases; bases outside gene matches: 11. The CDR3 is made up of 15 amino acids. Germline V gene sequence: CDR1 SNHLY, CDR2 FYNNEI. The CDR3 bases are TGTGCCAGCAGTTTTATGGACAGGGGTAGGGGTGAGCAGTTCTTC. Translating gives CASSFMDRGRGEQFF.

The chain carries TRBV11-2 and TRBJ2-3; 7 bases fit TRBD1. The germline V gene has CDR1 SGHAT and CDR2 FQNNGV. V lost 5 bases to trimming and J lost 2 bases; unmatched junction nucleotides: 4. The CDR3 extends over 14 amino acids. The DNA of the CDR3 is TGTGCCAGCAGCATTACAGGGGACACAGATACGCAGTATTTT. It translates to CASSITGDTDTQYF.

On this clonotype itself: This may be a read error: a much more frequent sequence differs by one nucleotide. V gene TRBV12-3 or TRBV12-4 combines with J gene TRBJ1-1; no clear D. This CDR3 contains 12 residues. V gave up 1 base and J gave up 4 bases, with 4 bases separating them. CDR3 amino acids: CASSLGTTEAFF. The CDR3 nucleotides read TGTGCCAGCAGTTTAGGGACCACTGAAGCTTTCTTT.

A word on this clonotype: A much larger clone is a single base away; this may be a read error. This chain joins TRBV3-1 and TRBJ2-7, with D perhaps given as TRBD1 or TRBD2 (5 bases each). CDR3 length equals 14 residues. Germline assignment: CDR1 LGHDT and CDR2 YNNKEL (reference sequence). For the CDR3, the DNA is TGTGCCGGCAGCCAAGTCGGGCAGGGAGTCGAGCAGTACTTC. Protein: CAGSQVGQGVEQYF.

This clonotype was found many times. The J gene is TRBJ2-1, the V gene TRBV6-1; a possible D gene is TRBD2 (6 bases). V lost 0 bases and J 6 bases, leaving 15 bases between the germline ends. The CDR3 contains 16 residues. Germline CDR1 MNHNS, CDR2 SASEGT. The CDR3 DNA is TGTGCCAGCAGTGAAGCGGGACTGGGGCCTAGCAATGAGCAGTTCTTC. This codes for CASSEAGLGPSNEQFF.

This clonotype was seen only a few times. V gene TRBV20-1 combines with J gene TRBJ1-2; TRBD1 might be the D (5 bases). From germline, CDR1 is DFQATT and CDR2 SNEGSKA (reference sequence). Trimming removed 3 bases at V and 7 bases at J, with 15 bases between. This CDR3 is built from 13 residues. The CDR3 sequence: CSASLAGPRGYTF. CDR3 in DNA: TGCAGTGCTAGCCTAGCAGGGCCCCGTGGCTACACCTTC.

As concerns this clonotype: It may be a read error: a sequence one base away is much more abundant. The V and J genes are TRBV7-2 and TRBJ2-1; no clear D gene. Germline lookup yields CDR1 SGHTA and CDR2 FQGNSA. There are 15 residues in the CDR3. Trimming took off 8 bases at V and 0 bases at J, with 14 bases between the two ends. The DNA of the CDR3 is TGTGCCAGCGGCCAAACTCCCAGCTCCTACAATGAGCAGTTCTTC. This sequence encodes CASGQTPSSYNEQFF.

This clonotype was seen only once. This chain joins TRBV7-3 and TRBJ2-1; possible D gene TRBD2, 6 bases. Germline V gene sequence: CDR1 SGHTA, CDR2 FQGTGA. The CDR3 is 13 amino acids. V lost 2 bases and J 10 bases, leaving 12 bases between the germline ends. The CDR3 sequence is CASSLRGGLEQFF. CDR3 bases: TGTGCCAGCAGCTTACGGGGAGGACTGGAGCAGTTCTTC.

This clonotype was seen a handful of times. V is TRBV11-2 and J is TRBJ1-2, with D unclear. Germline assignment: CDR1 SGHAT and CDR2 FQNNGV. The CDR3 runs to 12 residues. Trimming took off 1 base at V and 8 bases at J, with 8 bases between the two ends. The DNA for the CDR3 is TGTGCCAGCAGCTTAGGACTACCCGGCTACACCTTC. Translation gives CASSLGLPGYTF.

This clonotype was counted ten times or more. This rearrangement joins TRBV14 to TRBJ2-5; 8 nucleotides align to TRBD2. The CDR3 loop spans 14 amino acids. Germline values: CDR1 SGHDN, CDR2 FVKESK. J lost 4 bases, V lost 6 bases, and 7 bases had no gene match. CDR3: CASRRSGGRETQYF. CDR3 nucleotide sequence: TGTGCCAGCAGACGTTCGGGAGGGCGAGAGACCCAGTACTTC.

Ten or more counts support this clonotype. This sequence joins TRBV7-2 and TRBJ2-3; D is unclear. The length of the CDR3 is 15 residues. Trimming removed 5 bases from V and 2 bases from J, with 14 bases in between. The germline CDR1 and CDR2 sequences are SGHTA and FQGNSA. Written as DNA, the CDR3 is TGTGCCAGCAGCGTAACCACTTCAAACACAGATACGCAGTATTTT. Translated: CASSVTTSNTDTQYF. Drawing the rest from reference TRBV7-2 and TRBJ2-3, the complete variable domain is GAGVSQSPSNKVTEKGKDVELRCDPISGHTALYWYRQSLGQGLEFLIYFQGNSAPDKSGLPSDRFSAERTGGSVSTLTIQRTQQEDSAVYLCASSVTTSNTDTQYFGPGTRLTVL.

This clonotype occurred many times. The chain has TRBV29-1 and TRBJ2-3, with 10 bases that match TRBD1. CDR1 and CDR2 (germline): SQVTM, ANQGSEA. V gave up 7 bases and J gave up 6 bases; unmatched junction bases: 4. The CDR3 runs 12 residues. CDR3 region: CSGRDRGDTQYF. CDR3 nucleotides: TGCAGCGGGCGGGACAGGGGTGATACGCAGTATTTT.

On this clonotype: A single base separates this from a much larger clone, so it may be a read error. This rearrangement joins TRBV18 to TRBJ2-1; D not certain. The CDR3 covers 13 residues. Trimming cost V 3 bases and J 15 bases, with 18 bases left between them. Germline V lookup: CDR1 KGHSH, CDR2 LQKENI. CDR3 residues: CASSPRIVDPPFF. In DNA, the CDR3 is TGTGCCAGCTCACCTAGGATCGTCGACCCACCGTTCTTC.

The chain links TRBV5-1 to TRBJ2-1, with a weak D call TRBD1 (5 bases). Germline V gene data show CDR1 as SGHRS and CDR2 as YFSETQ. V gave up 0 bases and J gave up 9 bases, with 13 bases separating them. The CDR3 covers 14 residues. This CDR3 reads CASSLVLWGGEQFF. The CDR3 region has the DNA TGCGCCAGCAGCTTGGTGTTATGGGGCGGTGAGCAGTTCTTC. Looking up the rest from reference TRBV5-1 and TRBJ2-1 gives the full variable domain: KAGVTQTPRYLIKTRGQQVTLSCSPISGHRSVSWYQQTPGQGLQFLFEYFSETQRNKGNFPGRFSGRQFSNSRSEMNVSTLELGDSALYLCASSLVLWGGEQFFGPGTRLTVL.